The 24 T cell receptor beta chains below all came from one sample that was sequenced in a study of blood T cell repertoires in COVID-19. Generated by immunoSEQ multiplex PCR, the TCRdb table keeps only in-frame clones and is missing some. The sample includes about 230,000 clones, around 83% of them seen just once. What was sequenced was peripheral blood. The receptor source for this set is a middle-aged man who had recovered from COVID-19.

The chain is built from TRBV5-6 and TRBJ2-3; D perhaps matches TRBD1 (5 bases). There are 16 residues in the CDR3. The V gene's germline CDR1 is SGHDT and CDR2 YYEEEE. Deletions cut 4 bases from V and 5 bases from J, with 20 bases between. CDR3 sequence reads: CASSPFSDRGRDTQYF. The DNA for the CDR3 is TGTGCCAGCAGCCCATTTTCGGATAGGGGAAGAGATACGCAGTATTTT.

The chain couples TRBV18 to TRBJ2-7; 8 nucleotides align to TRBD2. Trimming cost V 3 bases and J 5 bases; bases outside gene matches: 3. The CDR3 loop spans 13 amino acids. Germline assignment: CDR1 KGHSH and CDR2 LQKENI. This CDR3 is CASSPTSDHEQYF. The CDR3 DNA reads TGTGCCAGCTCACCGACTAGCGATCACGAGCAGTACTTC.

The CDR3 here is CASTPSYGALGYEQYF. The CDR3 coding sequence is TGTGCCAGCACCCCCTCGTACGGCGCGCTAGGCTACGAGCAGTACTTC. The gene calls are TRBV27 and TRBJ2-7, with D unresolved. Germline V CDR1 and CDR2: MNHEY, SMNVEV (reference sequence). The CDR3 length is 16 residues. Trimming removed 7 bases from V and 3 bases from J, with 22 bases in between.

The V call is TRBV6-5, the J call TRBJ1-2; unclear D gene. The V gene lost 8 bases and the J gene lost 0 bases, with 7 bases spanning the gap. Germline CDR1 is MNHEY and CDR2 is SVGAGI. This CDR3 comprises 12 residues. CDR3 loop: CASRGPNYGYTF. In nucleotides, the CDR3 is TGTGCCAGCCGAGGGCCTAACTATGGCTACACCTTC.

V usage is TRBV5-1 and J usage is TRBJ1-4, with D maybe TRBD1 (5 bases). CDR3 length equals 15 residues. With 3 bases removed from V and 8 bases from J, the gap between germline ends came to 17 bases. Germline V CDR1 and CDR2: SGHRS, YFSETQ. The CDR3 sequence is CASSSSGTVREKLFF. CDR3 sequence (DNA): TGCGCCAGCAGCTCGTCTGGGACTGTAAGGGAAAAACTGTTTTTT.

The J gene is TRBJ1-4, the V gene TRBV7-9; 7 bases are a match to TRBD1. The V segment lost 5 bases and the J segment 6 bases; nucleotides outside the gene matches: 9. CDR3 length: 15 residues. CDR1 is SEHNR and CDR2 is FQNEAQ in the germline V gene (reference sequence). The CDR3 reads CASSARQGQDEKLFF. DNA of the CDR3: TGTGCCAGCAGCGCCAGACAGGGCCAGGATGAAAAACTGTTTTTT.

V is TRBV20-1 and J is TRBJ2-1; 7 bases match TRBD2. The junction had 7 bases not matched to a gene; V was cut back by 3 bases and J by 5 bases. Germline V gene data show CDR1 as DFQATT and CDR2 as SNEGSKA (reference sequence). The CDR3 covers 14 residues. CDR3 coding DNA: TGCAGTGCTAGTCGTAGCGGGCTGCACAATGAGCAGTTCTTC. This sequence encodes CSASRSGLHNEQFF.

The chain carries TRBV5-5 and TRBJ1-1; no firm D call. Germline assignment: CDR1 SGHKS and CDR2 YYEKEE (reference sequence). V was clipped by 0 bases and J by 0 bases, with 9 bases between them. CDR3 length: 15 amino acids. This CDR3 is CASSLVGRLNTEAFF. The CDR3 DNA is TGTGCCAGCAGCTTGGTGGGCAGACTGAACACTGAAGCTTTCTTT.

The chain is built from TRBV6-2 or TRBV6-3 and TRBJ1-1; D is uncertain. The CDR3 has 14 amino acids. The V gene lost 2 bases and the J gene lost 4 bases, with 11 bases spanning the gap. Germline-derived CDR1 and CDR2 are MNHEY and SVGEGT. The CDR3 sequence: CASSYQAEGTEAFF. CDR3 nucleotide sequence: TGTGCCAGCAGTTACCAGGCGGAGGGCACTGAAGCTTTCTTT.

There are a few counts of this clone. V gene TRBV2 combines with J gene TRBJ1-2; D is uncertain. Per germline, CDR1 SNHLY and CDR2 FYNNEI. V lost 0 bases to trimming and J lost 5 bases, with 10 bases between them. The CDR3 length is 14 residues. CDR3 nucleotide sequence: TGTGCCAGCAGTGAAGCGGATGGGCCTTATGGCTACACCTTC. Its translation is CASSEADGPYGYTF.

The rearrangement links TRBV5-4 to TRBJ1-4, with a tentative D call TRBD1 (6 bases). The V and J ends lost 1 base and 0 bases respectively, with 13 bases between them. There are 17 residues in the CDR3. Germline CDR1 reads SGHNT; CDR2 reads YYREEE (reference sequence). CDR3 nucleotides: TGTGCCAGCAGCTTGAAGGTCGGGGGGCCAACTAATGAAAAACTGTTTTTT. Amino acid sequence: CASSLKVGGPTNEKLFF.

This chain connects TRBV13 to TRBJ2-5; 9 nucleotides agree with TRBD2. This CDR3 has 13 residues. Germline lookup yields CDR1 PRHDT and CDR2 FYEKMQ (reference sequence). The ends lost 5 bases at V and 5 bases at J; junction bases unmatched: 3. DNA for the CDR3: TGTGCCAGCAGCACGAGCGGGGGGGAGACCCAGTACTTC. Residues: CASSTSGGETQYF.

The chain has TRBV29-1 and TRBJ2-3; D perhaps matches TRBD2 (6 bases). This CDR3 is 12 amino acids long. Germline assignment: CDR1 SQVTM and CDR2 ANQGSEA. Trimming took 4 bases from V and 2 from J, leaving 7 bases between them. CDR3 sequence reads: CSVGGVTDTQYF. In DNA, the CDR3 is TGCAGCGTTGGCGGGGTCACAGATACGCAGTATTTT.

The chain uses TRBV5-1 and TRBJ1-2, with D unresolved. Per germline, CDR1 SGHRS and CDR2 YFSETQ. V gave up 0 bases and J gave up 6 bases, with 9 bases separating them. The CDR3 sequence is 13 residues long. The CDR3 region has the DNA TGCGCCAGCAGCTTGGGCGTTGGAGATGGCTACACCTTC. Protein product: CASSLGVGDGYTF.

The chain combines TRBV7-2 with TRBJ2-3; 8 bases match TRBD2. Germline V gives CDR1 SGHTA, CDR2 FQGNSA. V lost 5 bases to trimming and J lost 1 base; unmatched junction nucleotides: 8. The CDR3 has 16 amino acids. CDR3 coding DNA: TGTGCCAGCAGCACCGGGGGGGGGCCCGGCACAGATACGCAGTATTTT. Protein product: CASSTGGGPGTDTQYF.

The V call is TRBV19, the J call TRBJ1-3, with unresolved D. The CDR3 has 16 amino acids. V lost 5 bases and J lost 0, with 14 bases in between. Looked up from germline, CDR1 is LNHDA and CDR2 is SQIVND (reference sequence). The CDR3 coding sequence is TGTGCCAGTAGTGCTTACCGGGTGATCTCTGGAAACACCATATATTTT. It translates to CASSAYRVISGNTIYF.

This clone has just one count. The V gene is TRBV25-1, the J gene TRBJ1-1, with 7 bases lining up with TRBD1. The CDR3 is made up of 15 amino acids. Germline CDR1 and CDR2: MGHDK and SYGVNS. With V trimmed by 4 bases and J by 4 bases, 9 bases remained unmatched. Here the CDR3 DNA reads TGTGCCAGCAGTGGACGACAGGGTGTGGTCACTGAAGCTTTCTTT. It codes for CASSGRQGVVTEAFF.

This clone appeared a single time. The chain employs TRBV2 and TRBJ2-1; 8 bases align to TRBD1. The V and J ends lost 5 bases and 3 bases, in that order; junction bases with no gene match: 12. The CDR3 is 17 amino acids. Germline CDR1 SNHLY, CDR2 FYNNEI. CDR3 sequence (DNA): TGTGCCAGCAGTCGGCTGGGGACAGGAGTTCTCTACAATGAGCAGTTCTTC. Translation gives CASSRLGTGVLYNEQFF. Combining the CDR3 with reference TRBV2 and TRBJ2-1 gives the whole variable domain EPEVTQTPSHQVTQMGQEVILRCVPISNHLYFYWYRQILGQKVEFLVSFYNNEISEKSEIFDDQFSVERPDGSNFTLKIRSTKLEDSAMYFCASSRLGTGVLYNEQFFGPGTRLTVL.

The gene calls are TRBV5-4 and TRBJ2-1, with TRBD2 matching over 8 bases. The CDR3 is 15 amino acids. Germline V gene data show CDR1 as SGHNT and CDR2 as YYREEE (reference sequence). After removal of 0 bases from V and 7 bases from J, the junction contained 6 bases not matched to a gene. The DNA for the CDR3 is TGTGCCAGCAGCTTGGGAAGCGGGAGAGATAATGAGCAGTTCTTC. Its translation is CASSLGSGRDNEQFF.

CDR3 amino acids: CASREGGAFETQYF. CDR3 DNA sequence: TGTGCCAGCAGGGAAGGGGGGGCCTTTGAGACCCAGTACTTC. The chain couples TRBV27 to TRBJ2-5, with D perhaps TRBD2 (7 bases). Germline V CDR1 and CDR2: MNHEY, SMNVEV (reference sequence). Trimming left V 6 bases short and J 5 bases short, with 16 bases between. The CDR3 is made up of 14 amino acids.

V usage is TRBV19 and J usage is TRBJ1-1; maybe TRBD1 (6 bases). V dropped 4 bases and J dropped 5 bases, with 11 bases sitting between them. The CDR3 has 13 residues. CDR1 is LNHDA, CDR2 SQIVND, per germline (reference sequence). The CDR3 protein is CASSRNRETEAFF. CDR3 bases: TGTGCCAGTAGTAGAAACAGGGAGACTGAAGCTTTCTTT.

V and J are TRBV19 and TRBJ2-2, with D maybe TRBD1 (5 bases). Germline CDR1 LNHDA, CDR2 SQIVND (reference sequence). Deletions cut 8 bases from V and 5 bases from J, with 12 bases between. The CDR3 has 13 residues. The CDR3 DNA follows: TGTGCCAGTTCAGGGCCCTTAACCGGGGAGCTGTTTTTT. Protein: CASSGPLTGELFF.

The chain carries TRBV29-1 and TRBJ1-2; D possibly corresponds to TRBD1 (6 bases). The germline V gene has CDR1 SQVTM and CDR2 ANQGSEA. The CDR3 has 12 residues. Trimming pared 7 bases from V and 4 bases from J, leaving 13 bases between. CDR3 residues: CSAPTGFYGYTF. The CDR3, as DNA: TGCAGCGCCCCCACAGGGTTCTATGGCTACACCTTC.

This clone was counted a few times. The CDR3 loop is CASSYPAQGLNEQYF. The CDR3 DNA is TGTGCCAGCAGTTACCCCGCGCAGGGTTTAAACGAGCAGTACTTC. The chain links TRBV6-2 or TRBV6-3 to TRBJ2-7; possibly TRBD1 for D (5 bases). Trimming shortened V by 2 bases and J by 5 bases, and 16 bases separated the two germline ends. In germline, CDR1 is MNHEY, CDR2 SVGEGT. This CDR3 is 15 amino acids long.